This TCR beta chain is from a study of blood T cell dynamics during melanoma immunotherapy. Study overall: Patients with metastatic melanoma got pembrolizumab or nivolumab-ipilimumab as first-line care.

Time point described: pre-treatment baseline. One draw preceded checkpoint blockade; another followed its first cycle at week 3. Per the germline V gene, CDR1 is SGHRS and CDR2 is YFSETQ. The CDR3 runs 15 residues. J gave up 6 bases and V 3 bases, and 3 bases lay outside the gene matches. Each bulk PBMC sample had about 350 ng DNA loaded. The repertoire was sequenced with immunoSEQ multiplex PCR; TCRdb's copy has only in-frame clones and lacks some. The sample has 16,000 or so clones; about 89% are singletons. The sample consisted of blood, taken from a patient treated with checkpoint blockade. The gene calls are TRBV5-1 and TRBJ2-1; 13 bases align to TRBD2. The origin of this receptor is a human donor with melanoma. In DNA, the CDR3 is TGCGCCAGCAGCTCGACTAGCGGGAGGCCCAATGAGCAGTTCTTC. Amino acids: CASSSTSGRPNEQFF. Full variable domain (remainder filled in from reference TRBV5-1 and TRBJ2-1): KAGVTQTPRYLIKTRGQQVTLSCSPISGHRSVSWYQQTPGQGLQFLFEYFSETQRNKGNFPGRFSGRQFSNSRSEMNVSTLELGDSALYLCASSSTSGRPNEQFFGPGTRLTVL.